This TCR beta chain stems from a study of T cells in localized non-small cell lung cancer. Germline loops: CDR1 MGHDK, CDR2 SYGVNS. CDR3 length: 16 amino acids. The V gene end was trimmed by 6 bases and the J gene end by 4 bases; junction bases not matched to a gene: 13. The table came from immunoSEQ multiplex PCR; TCRdb's copy has only in-frame clones and leaves some out. The sample gives about 57,000 clones, approximately 93% of which show up once; just under 20% is in the top ten. This clonotype was sampled from a man aged 35 to 69 with stage I lung adenocarcinoma. The input for sequencing was peripheral blood, taken before any cancer treatment. The gene calls are TRBV25-1 and TRBJ2-3, with TRBD1 matching 7 bases. CDR3 protein: CASSYLGGFSSDTQYF. The CDR3 DNA follows: TGTGCCAGCAGCTATTTAGGGGGCTTTAGTTCAGATACGCAGTATTTT.